This TCR beta chain came from a study of blood T cell repertoires in COVID-19. Profiled with immunoSEQ multiplex PCR; TCRdb holds only in-frame clones, not every one. The sample shows fewer than 400,000 clones, roughly 88% of them seen only once. Only a few counts were recorded for this clone. The CDR3 has 13 residues. CDR1 MGHDK and CDR2 SYGVNS come from the germline V gene. V lost 1 base to trimming and J lost 6 bases, with 9 bases between them. Sequenced input: PBMCs or T cells enriched from blood (not recorded which). This receptor was identified in a man aged 25 to 40 who had recovered from COVID-19. V is TRBV25-1 and J is TRBJ1-1; D uncertain. CDR3 sequence reads: CASSESGIPEAFF. CDR3 nucleotides: TGTGCCAGCAGTGAATCGGGTATTCCTGAAGCTTTCTTT.